This T cell receptor (beta chain) derives from a study of T cell changes during pregnancy in multiple sclerosis (dated by TCRdb to 2018 to 2020). With respect to the entire study: In women with multiple sclerosis, the researchers looked at how the T cell repertoire shifted as pregnancy progressed.

From the germline V gene, CDR1 is KGHSH and CDR2 is LQKENI. The CDR3, from cysteine to phenylalanine, totals 15 residues. The sequence is cut down to CDR3 DNA, 45 bases in frame from base 1. The junction shows trimming of 0 bases on V and 6 bases on J, plus 12 bases between the germline ends. About this clone: The antigen this receptor binds is unknown. The sample holds no much larger clone one base away, and base qualities are not on file.

The receptor library was made with the immunoSEQ multiplex PCR assay. What TCRdb holds here is the immuneACCESS table cut down to in-frame rearrangements. Part of the clones is not present; checked against another copy, under half of the missing clones reflect an unresolved V gene, and the others are unexplained. The sample data list 55,000 to 70,000 clones, and around 90% of these were observed just once. The ten largest make up less than 1.5% of the sample. The chain is made from TRBV18 and TRBJ2-1; TRBD2 is perhaps the D gene, given 5 matching bases. The TCR originated in a female donor in good health, enrolled as a control in a pregnancy study. The source material was peripheral blood, sampled in the third trimester of pregnancy. CDR3 sequence: CASSPPGSPGNEQFF. The DNA is as follows: TGTGCCAGCTCACCACCGGGGAGCCCGGGCAATGAGCAGTTCTTC.